What follows are 30 T cell receptor beta chains derived from one specimen sequenced in a study of T cells expressing NK-cell markers. TCRdb reanalyzed the 5' RACE reads, giving one entry per CDR3 protein sequence and no DNA. The listing records about 110,000 distinct CDR3 sequences. Sequencing was carried out using blood T cells: a sorted CD56 or NKG2C T cell subset, CD4+ or CD8+ T cells, or bulk PBMC T cells (not recorded which). These receptors came from a woman between 18 and 69 years old in good health.

Considering frequency, this clonotype is medium-sized. This chain uses TRBV18 with TRBJ1-1; TCRdb selects TRBD1, and the lack of DNA leaves this call unchecked. This CDR3 has 14 amino acids. Looked up from germline, CDR1 is KGHSH and CDR2 is LQKENI. Here the CDR3 reads CASSPTGYYTEAFF.

The chain combines TRBV5-1 with TRBJ2-1; the D gene TCRdb calls, TRBD2, cannot be checked with no DNA. Germline V gives CDR1 SGHRS, CDR2 YFSETQ. CDR3 length: 14 amino acids. This chain's CDR3 is CASSFSAGYNEQFF.

CDR3 region: CASSPLAGGYEQYF. The chain links TRBV4-2 to TRBJ2-7; TCRdb proposes TRBD2, but this gene call is untestable without DNA. CDR1 LGHNA and CDR2 YNFKEQ come from the germline V gene. The CDR3 is 14 amino acids.

V is TRBV5-6 and J is TRBJ2-7. CDR3 size: 15 residues. Germline CDR1 SGHDT, CDR2 YYEEEE. The CDR3 loop is CASSLILTGSYEQYF.

This chain connects TRBV6-2 or TRBV6-3 to TRBJ2-7; TCRdb's assignment of TRBD1 cannot be checked, as there is no DNA. The germline V gene has CDR1 MNHEY and CDR2 SVGEGT. The CDR3 is 13 amino acids. The CDR3 protein is CASSYGDSYEQYF.

The V gene is TRBV12-3 or TRBV12-4, the J gene TRBJ2-1; with no DNA, the TCRdb D assignment of TRBD2 cannot be verified. This CDR3 has 15 amino acids. The CDR3 region is CASSGTSGSDNEQFF.

This rearrangement joins TRBV7-9 to TRBJ2-2; TCRdb calls TRBD1, which cannot be checked without DNA. The CDR3 sequence is 14 residues long. Germline CDR1 reads SEHNR; CDR2 reads FQNEAQ (reference sequence). The CDR3 loop is CASSLQDSNGELFF.

The chain combines TRBV13 with TRBJ2-3; as DNA is missing, the TRBD2 call by TCRdb cannot be tested. This CDR3 region has 16 residues. CDR1 is PRHDT and CDR2 is FYEKMQ in the germline V gene (reference sequence). The CDR3 sequence: CASSDRTSGGTDTQYF.

V is TRBV7-9 and J is TRBJ2-2; TCRdb proposes TRBD1, but this gene call is untestable without DNA. Per germline, CDR1 SEHNR and CDR2 FQNEAQ (reference sequence). There are 15 residues in the CDR3. The CDR3 reads CASSLVRGATGELFF.

This chain connects TRBV7-9 to TRBJ1-4; TCRdb indicates TRBD1, and absent DNA this call remains unverified. The CDR3 is made up of 14 amino acids. CDR1 is SEHNR and CDR2 is FQNEAQ in the germline V gene (reference sequence). CDR3 in amino acids: CASSLPRANEKLFF.

The V and J genes are TRBV20-1 and TRBJ1-3; TCRdb selects TRBD1, and the lack of DNA leaves this call unchecked. This CDR3 spans 16 amino acids. Germline lookup yields CDR1 DFQATT and CDR2 SNEGSKA (reference sequence). The CDR3 spells CSARDLAGPSGNTIYF.

The chain combines TRBV7-9 with TRBJ2-7. Germline values: CDR1 SEHNR, CDR2 FQNEAQ (reference sequence). CDR3 length: 13 amino acids. The chain's CDR3 is CASTLAGFYEQYF. The whole variable domain, filled in from reference TRBV7-9 and TRBJ2-7, reads DTGVSQNPRHKITKRGQNVTFRCDPISEHNRLYWYRQTLGQGPEFLTYFQNEAQLEKSRLLSDRFSAERPKGSFSTLEIQRTEQGDSAMYLCASTLAGFYEQYFGPGTRLTVT.

The chain couples TRBV9 to TRBJ2-3; TCRdb's D gene call, TRBD2, goes unchecked for lack of DNA. Germline CDR1 reads SGDLS; CDR2 reads YYNGEE. This CDR3 is 15 amino acids long. The CDR3 region is CASSFSGGPGDTQYF.

The chain has TRBV6-5 and TRBJ2-1; the TCRdb D gene call, TRBD1, has no DNA to confirm it. The CDR3 runs 13 residues. Germline-derived CDR1 and CDR2 are MNHEY and SVGAGI. This chain's CDR3 is CASSYGRGNEQFF.

The chain carries TRBV5-6 and TRBJ1-1. The CDR3 has 14 residues. Germline CDR1 is SGHDT and CDR2 is YYEEEE. The CDR3 region is CASSPGRPNTEAFF.

The chain is built from TRBV5-5 and TRBJ2-1. The CDR3 sequence is 12 residues long. Germline-derived CDR1 and CDR2 are SGHKS and YYEKEE (reference sequence). The chain's CDR3 is CASTPSYNEQFF.

The chain combines TRBV27 with TRBJ2-4; TCRdb lists TRBD1, though no DNA is available to test this call. Germline CDR1 MNHEY, CDR2 SMNVEV (reference sequence). This CDR3 comprises 21 residues. CDR3 sequence reads: CASSPKILDTTPIVAKNIQYF.

The rearrangement links TRBV7-8 to TRBJ2-7; TCRdb names TRBD1, which stays unverified in the absence of DNA. CDR3 length: 17 amino acids. In germline, CDR1 is SGHVS, CDR2 FQNEAQ. CDR3 loop: CASSLGQGGLGSYEQYF.

The chain joins TRBV5-5 to TRBJ2-7. Germline CDR1 is SGHKS and CDR2 is YYEKEE (reference sequence). This CDR3 has 13 amino acids. The CDR3 loop is CASSLGTDYEQYF.

The gene calls are TRBV5-5 and TRBJ2-1; the TCRdb D gene call, TRBD2, has no DNA to confirm it. Germline V gene sequence: CDR1 SGHKS, CDR2 YYEKEE (reference sequence). CDR3 length equals 14 residues. Here the CDR3 reads CASSSWNGRDEQFF.

The V and J genes are TRBV27 and TRBJ2-7. Germline V CDR1 and CDR2: MNHEY, SMNVEV (reference sequence). The CDR3 contains 14 residues. CDR3 in amino acids: CASSLTGSSYEQYF.

The chain uses TRBV5-6 and TRBJ1-3; there is no DNA to check the TCRdb D call of TRBD1. The CDR3 has 14 residues. CDR1 SGHDT and CDR2 YYEEEE come from the germline V gene. CDR3 protein: CASSLTGLGNTIYF.

The chain couples TRBV7-3 to TRBJ2-2; TCRdb outputs TRBD2, but without DNA this stays unchecked. The CDR3 length is 16 residues. Germline lookup yields CDR1 SGHTA and CDR2 FQGTGA. CDR3 residues: CASSSASGVNTGELFF.

The chain couples TRBV6-5 to TRBJ2-2; TCRdb picks TRBD1, but there is no DNA to check that call. Germline V lookup: CDR1 MNHEY, CDR2 SVGAGI. The CDR3 is 16 amino acids. The CDR3: CASSYSPSPNTGELFF.

This sequence joins TRBV14 and TRBJ2-7. The germline CDR1 and CDR2 sequences are SGHDN and FVKESK. The CDR3 contains 14 residues. CDR3 residues: CASRPGGFSYEQYF. Together with reference TRBV14 and TRBJ2-7, the CDR3 gives the full variable domain: EAGVTQFPSHSVIEKGQTVTLRCDPISGHDNLYWYRRVMGKEIKFLLHFVKESKQDESGMPNNRFLAERTGGTYSTLKVQPAELEDSGVYFCASRPGGFSYEQYFGPGTRLTVT.

This sequence joins TRBV6-1 and TRBJ2-1; TCRdb returns TRBD1, unconfirmable since there is no DNA. This CDR3 comprises 16 residues. Germline values: CDR1 MNHNS, CDR2 SASEGT. CDR3 amino acids: CASSEDRGQRHNEQFF.

V and J are TRBV12-3 or TRBV12-4 and TRBJ1-4; the D gene TCRdb calls, TRBD1, cannot be checked with no DNA. This CDR3 has 12 amino acids. This CDR3 is CASQPGGEKLFF.

The chain employs TRBV19 and TRBJ2-3; TCRdb names TRBD1, which stays unverified in the absence of DNA. From germline, CDR1 is LNHDA and CDR2 SQIVND (reference sequence). The CDR3 has 16 amino acids. CDR3 region: CASSPATGSNTDTQYF.

The CDR3 here is CASGYVGTEAFF. The V and J genes are TRBV6-5 and TRBJ1-1. Germline V gene data show CDR1 as MNHEY and CDR2 as SVGAGI. The CDR3 extends over 12 amino acids.

The chain couples TRBV14 to TRBJ2-1; the TCRdb call, TRBD1, lacks DNA for checking. The germline CDR1 and CDR2 sequences are SGHDN and FVKESK. This CDR3 is built from 15 residues. CDR3 amino acids: CASSHLTGLPNEQFF.